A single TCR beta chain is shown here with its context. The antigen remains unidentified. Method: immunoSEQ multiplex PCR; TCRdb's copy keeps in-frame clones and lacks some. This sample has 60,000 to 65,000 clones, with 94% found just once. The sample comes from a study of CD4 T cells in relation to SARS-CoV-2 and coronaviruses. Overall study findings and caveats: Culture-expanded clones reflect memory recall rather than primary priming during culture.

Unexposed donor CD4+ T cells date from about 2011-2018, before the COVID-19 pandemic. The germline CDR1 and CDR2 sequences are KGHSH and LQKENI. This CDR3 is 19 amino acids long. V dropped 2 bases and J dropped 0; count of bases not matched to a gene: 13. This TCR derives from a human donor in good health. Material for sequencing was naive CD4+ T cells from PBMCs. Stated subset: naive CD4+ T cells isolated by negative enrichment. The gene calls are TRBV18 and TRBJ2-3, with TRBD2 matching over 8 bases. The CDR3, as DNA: TGTGCCAGCTCACCAAAGCGGACCGGGGGGGTACCTAGCACAGATACGCAGTATTTT. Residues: CASSPKRTGGVPSTDTQYF.